The rows below give T cell receptor beta chains drawn from one sample of a study of T cells in Graves' hyperthyroidism and ophthalmopathy. A single record per CDR3 protein comes from TCRdb applying MiXCR to the multiplex PCR reads. The sample records approximately 400,000 distinct CDR3 sequences, around a quarter being singletons. The specimen was blood. These receptor sequences come from a man between 50 and 59 years old with Graves' hyperthyroidism. Both conserved end residues are part of each CDR3. The D gene is left open where the match is weak. Clone size is not always given. Where it is, it says once, few, many or a class for expanded clones.

V	size	D	J	DNA	CDR3
TRBV7-2	few	NA	TRBJ2-1	TGTGCCAGCAGCAAAAACGTACCTCGAGGCAATGAGCAGTTCTTC	CASSKNVPRGNEQFF
TRBV6-2/TRBV6-3	few	TRBD2	TRBJ2-1	TGTGCCAGCAGTTACTCGATCGCTAGCGGGAGTGGTGAGCAGTTCTTC	CASSYSIASGSGEQFF
TRBV20-1	NA	NA	TRBJ1-5	TGCAGTGCCCGAGCCTACCCAGCGGAAAATAGCAATCAGCCCCAGCATTTT	CSARAYPAENSNQPQHF
TRBV28	NA	TRBD2	TRBJ2-1	TGTGCCAGCAGTTTTCTGCGGGAGGCACATGAGCAGTTCTTC	CASSFLREAHEQFF
TRBV20-1	NA	TRBD2	TRBJ2-1	TGCAGTGCTAGGGAAAGCGGGAGCCTCCCTTACAATGAGCAGTTCTTC	CSARESGSLPYNEQFF
TRBV19	NA	NA	TRBJ2-2	TGTGCCAGTAGTAAAAACAGGGTACTCGACACCGGGGAGCTGTTTTTT	CASSKNRVLDTGELFF
TRBV3-1	NA	TRBD1	TRBJ2-5	TGTGCCATCAGCCAATCAGGGGGCTCGGTAGAGACCCAGTACTTC	CAISQSGGSVETQYF
TRBV7-9	many	NA	TRBJ2-7	TGTGCCAGCAGCTCGGGACCAAATCCCTACGAGCAGTACTTC	CASSSGPNPYEQYF
TRBV5-1	few	NA	TRBJ2-3	TGCGCCAGCAGCTTGGCCCGTGTTCTTCAAAGCACAGATACGCAGTATTTT	CASSLARVLQSTDTQYF
TRBV12-3/TRBV12-4	NA	NA	TRBJ2-3	TGTGCCAGCAGTTCCACCCCAGGGGAAAGGACAGATACGCAGTATTTT	CASSSTPGERTDTQYF
TRBV11-3	NA	NA	TRBJ2-2	TGTGCCAGCAGCTTCCTGCGAGGGACCGGGGAGCTGTTTTTT	CASSFLRGTGELFF
TRBV6-1	few	NA	TRBJ2-3	TGTGCCAGCAGGCCCGTGGTGATTGGTCTACATAGCACAGATACGCAGTATTTT	CASRPVVIGLHSTDTQYF
TRBV9	NA	TRBD2	TRBJ2-1	TGTGCCAGCAGCGTAGAACTAGCGGAATACAATGAGCAGTTCTTC	CASSVELAEYNEQFF
TRBV11-2	many	TRBD1	TRBJ2-7	TGTGCCAGCAGCCAACGGACAGGGTTCATCGAGCAGTACTTC	CASSQRTGFIEQYF
TRBV11-2	few	TRBD1	TRBJ1-6	TGTGCCAGCAGCTTAGTTGGGACAGGGTATTCACCCCTCCACTTT	CASSLVGTGYSPLHF
TRBV12-3/TRBV12-4	many	NA	TRBJ1-2	TGTGCCAGCAGTTTAGGGGGGGAGAGGGGCTACACCTTC	CASSLGGERGYTF
TRBV19	few	NA	TRBJ2-5	TGTGCCAGTAGCCCTGGGGGGACCCCCCGGGAGACCCAGTACTTC	CASSPGGTPRETQYF
TRBV27	NA	NA	TRBJ2-3	TGTGCCAGCAGTTACCGGCGGGCCTCTAGCACAGATACGCAGTATTTT	CASSYRRASSTDTQYF
TRBV11-2	many	NA	TRBJ2-7	TGTGCCAGCAGCTTTCCCGTGGGGCAGGCCTACGAGCAGTACTTC	CASSFPVGQAYEQYF
TRBV10-3	NA	TRBD1	TRBJ1-4	TGTGCCATCAGTGACCCGGAGCAGGGGGCGACAACTAATGAAAAACTGTTTTTT	CAISDPEQGATTNEKLFF
TRBV30	NA	TRBD1	TRBJ2-2	TGTGCCTGGAGTACGGACAGGGATTTTGCCGGGGAGCTGTTTTTT	CAWSTDRDFAGELFF
TRBV28	few	TRBD2	TRBJ2-2	TGTGCCGCGGTAGCGGGAGGGCGCACCGGGGAGCTGTTTTTT	CAAVAGGRTGELFF
TRBV7-6	many	NA	TRBJ2-5	TGTGCCAGCAGCGTTTACCAAGAGACCCAGTACTTC	CASSVYQETQYF
TRBV5-6	NA	NA	TRBJ2-5	TGTGCCAGCAGCTTTGGGCGGGAAAGAACCCAGTACTTC	CASSFGRERTQYF
TRBV5-1	few	NA	TRBJ2-1	TGCGCCAGCAGCTTGGAGCACAGAAACAATGAGCAGTTCTTC	CASSLEHRNNEQFF
TRBV30	few	NA	TRBJ2-3	TGTGCCTGGGCCTTGACCGAATTCACGCAGTATTTT	CAWALTEFTQYF
TRBV10-3	NA	TRBD1	TRBJ1-1	TGTGCCATCACCGCGGGGACAGGGGACAAAGCTTTCTTT	CAITAGTGDKAFF
TRBV7-6	NA	NA	TRBJ2-1	TGTGCCAGCAGCTTAGCGCGTGACTTCAACAATGAGCAGTTCTTC	CASSLARDFNNEQFF
TRBV7-9	NA	TRBD2	TRBJ2-5	TGTGCCAGCAGCTCGAGGCGCGGGGGGGAAGAGACCCAGTACTTC	CASSSRRGGEETQYF